This T cell receptor (beta chain) was identified during a study of blood T cells in healthy people across ages. General observations from the study: Estimates based on one million T cells were treated as lower bounds. A strong correlation was found between TCR beta diversity and the percentage of naive T cells.

It was with a sample-barcoded 5' primer and a J-beta primer mix that a second PCR of roughly 6 to 11 cycles was run. TCRdb processed the 5' RACE reads anew with MiXCR; each CDR3 protein has one entry. The sample has about 780,000 distinct CDR3 sequences; 20% to 30% are singletons. Of note for this clonotype: Its antigen remains unidentified.

These data also featured in a second study, about T cells of mothers and their children. That source reports: Whether pairs are related or unrelated, thymic selection shapes their TCR recombination output in much the same way.

The source of this sequence is a boy younger than 18 in good health. Sequenced sample: blood.

Written as DNA, the CDR3 is TGTGCCAGCGGCCCGGGACATGTGGGGTATGGCTACACCTTC. Translated, it gives CASGPGHVGYGYTF. The chain carries TRBV6-5 and TRBJ1-2; D is possibly TRBD1 (6 bases). CDR1 is MNHEY, CDR2 SVGAGI, per germline. CDR3 length: 14 amino acids. V shed 8 bases and J shed 5 bases, with 18 bases lying between them.